This is a list of T cell receptor beta chains from one sample in a study of T-cell memory formation after mild COVID-19. TCRdb re-analysed the 5' RACE reads in MiXCR, keeping a single row per CDR3 protein. Seen here are hundreds of thousands of distinct CDR3 sequences, less than 9.5% observed once, and the top ten hold 22%. Specimen: PBMCs or a T cell subset sorted from them (not recorded which). These receptors originate from a man aged 18-30 years who had mild COVID-19 (a few samples of this study predate the infection). Cell type and time point are not known. Both conserved end residues are part of each CDR3. The D gene is left open where the match is weak. Clone size is shown for a subset of rows, as once, few, many or a class of expanded clone.

V gene: TRBV20-1; D gene: -; clone size: few; J gene: TRBJ2-7; CDR3 DNA: TGCAGTGGACCCGGAGGGGTCGACGAGCAGTACTTC; CDR3 protein: CSGPGGVDEQYF
V gene: TRBV10-3; D gene: TRBD1; clone size: many; J gene: TRBJ2-1; CDR3 DNA: TGTGCCATCATGAGGGACAGCTCCTACAATGAGCAGTTCTTC; CDR3 protein: CAIMRDSSYNEQFF
V gene: TRBV20-1; D gene: TRBD1; clone size: -; J gene: TRBJ1-2; CDR3 DNA: TGCAGTGCTAGAGATGGTAGGGGGCCGGATGGCTACACCTTC; CDR3 protein: CSARDGRGPDGYTF
V gene: TRBV12-3/TRBV12-4; D gene: -; clone size: -; J gene: TRBJ1-5; CDR3 DNA: TGTGCCAGCAGTCCCGTTGTATTAGGTCAGCCCCAGCATTTT; CDR3 protein: CASSPVVLGQPQHF
V gene: TRBV5-1; D gene: -; clone size: few; J gene: TRBJ1-1; CDR3 DNA: TGCGCCAGCAGCTTCCAACGGGCGGGCACTGAAGCTTTCTTT; CDR3 protein: CASSFQRAGTEAFF
V gene: TRBV2; D gene: -; clone size: few; J gene: TRBJ1-3; CDR3 DNA: TGTGCCTCGGGGTCCCTCTCTGGAAACACCATATATTTT; CDR3 protein: CASGSLSGNTIYF
V gene: TRBV5-1; D gene: -; clone size: -; J gene: TRBJ2-7; CDR3 DNA: TGCGCCAGCAGCTCAGGTCAAGCCGAGCAGTACTTC; CDR3 protein: CASSSGQAEQYF
V gene: TRBV4-3; D gene: -; clone size: -; J gene: TRBJ2-5; CDR3 DNA: TGCGCCAGCAGCCAAGATTGGTCTGCACTTCAAGAGACCCAGTACTTC; CDR3 protein: CASSQDWSALQETQYF
V gene: TRBV12-3/TRBV12-4; D gene: -; clone size: few; J gene: TRBJ2-1; CDR3 DNA: TGTGCCAGCAGTTTACCGCAAAGCTCCTACAATGAGCAGTTCTTC; CDR3 protein: CASSLPQSSYNEQFF
V gene: TRBV5-1; D gene: -; clone size: -; J gene: TRBJ1-2; CDR3 DNA: TGCGCCAGCAGCTCGAACGGACGGAGCTACACCTTC; CDR3 protein: CASSSNGRSYTF
V gene: TRBV6-2/TRBV6-3; D gene: -; clone size: few; J gene: TRBJ2-4; CDR3 DNA: TGTGCCAGCAGTTCTATGGGTTGGGGGAACATTCAGTACTTC; CDR3 protein: CASSSMGWGNIQYF
V gene: TRBV7-9; D gene: TRBD1; clone size: few; J gene: TRBJ1-2; CDR3 DNA: TGTGCCAGCAGCTCCCTGACAGGGGGCGACTATGGCTACACCTTC; CDR3 protein: CASSSLTGGDYGYTF
V gene: TRBV29-1; D gene: -; clone size: few; J gene: TRBJ2-5; CDR3 DNA: TGCAGCGTTGAAGATCGGGGATTTGGGGAGACCCAGTACTTC; CDR3 protein: CSVEDRGFGETQYF
V gene: TRBV19; D gene: -; clone size: few; J gene: TRBJ2-3; CDR3 DNA: TGTGCCAGTAGTAGGGTCCGGGGCACAGATACGCAGTATTTT; CDR3 protein: CASSRVRGTDTQYF
V gene: TRBV5-1; D gene: TRBD1; clone size: -; J gene: TRBJ1-5; CDR3 DNA: TGCGCCAGCAGTATTACAGGGGGCTTAAATCAGCCCCAGCATTTT; CDR3 protein: CASSITGGLNQPQHF
V gene: TRBV20-1; D gene: -; clone size: few; J gene: TRBJ2-3; CDR3 DNA: TGCAGTGCTAGAGATCGCCGGACCAGCACAGATACGCAGTATTTT; CDR3 protein: CSARDRRTSTDTQYF
V gene: TRBV12-3/TRBV12-4; D gene: TRBD1; clone size: few; J gene: TRBJ2-6; CDR3 DNA: TGTGCCAGCAGTTCAGGACAGGGGGCTTCAGAAGGGGCCAACGTCCTGACTTTC; CDR3 protein: CASSSGQGASEGANVLTF
V gene: TRBV6-5; D gene: -; clone size: few; J gene: TRBJ1-6; CDR3 DNA: TGTGCCAGCAGTTATTACCCAGGGAATAATTCACCCCTCCACTTT; CDR3 protein: CASSYYPGNNSPLHF
V gene: TRBV11-3; D gene: -; clone size: -; J gene: TRBJ2-1; CDR3 DNA: TGTGCCAGCAGCTTAGATGCGGGTTTAGATGAGCAGTTCTTC; CDR3 protein: CASSLDAGLDEQFF
V gene: TRBV7-2; D gene: TRBD2; clone size: few; J gene: TRBJ2-1; CDR3 DNA: TGTGCCAGCACCCCGTGGCGGGGGGAGCAAAACAATGAGCAGTTCTTC; CDR3 protein: CASTPWRGEQNNEQFF
V gene: TRBV28; D gene: -; clone size: few; J gene: TRBJ2-3; CDR3 DNA: TGTGCCAGCAGTGGCCCCGGGGGAGGCACAGATACGCAGTATTTT; CDR3 protein: CASSGPGGGTDTQYF
V gene: TRBV7-3; D gene: -; clone size: many; J gene: TRBJ2-3; CDR3 DNA: TGTGCCAGCAGCTCCGCGGGCGGCGCAGATACGCAGTATTTT; CDR3 protein: CASSSAGGADTQYF
V gene: TRBV6-2/TRBV6-3; D gene: TRBD2; clone size: few; J gene: TRBJ2-2; CDR3 DNA: TGTGCCAGCACCAACCGGGGGGAGACCGGGGAGCTGTTTTTT; CDR3 protein: CASTNRGETGELFF
V gene: TRBV27; D gene: TRBD1; clone size: few; J gene: TRBJ1-2; CDR3 DNA: TGTGCCAGCAGTTTATGGGGGACAGGGGGTTCTAACTATGGCTACACCTTC; CDR3 protein: CASSLWGTGGSNYGYTF
V gene: TRBV5-1; D gene: -; clone size: -; J gene: TRBJ2-3; CDR3 DNA: TGCGCCAGCAGCTTGGCCGGGGACGGAGGCACAGATACGCAGTATTTT; CDR3 protein: CASSLAGDGGTDTQYF
V gene: TRBV5-1; D gene: -; clone size: -; J gene: TRBJ2-4; CDR3 DNA: TGCGCCAGCAGCTCCAGGACAGATAACATTCAGTACTTC; CDR3 protein: CASSSRTDNIQYF
V gene: TRBV7-9; D gene: -; clone size: -; J gene: TRBJ1-4; CDR3 DNA: TGTGCCAGCAGTTTGGTGGCTAATGAAAAACTGTTTTTT; CDR3 protein: CASSLVANEKLFF
V gene: TRBV12-3/TRBV12-4; D gene: TRBD1; clone size: -; J gene: TRBJ2-7; CDR3 DNA: TGTGCCAGCAGTTTAAGTCAGGGGGCTTCCTACGAGCAGTACTTC; CDR3 protein: CASSLSQGASYEQYF
V gene: TRBV7-2; D gene: -; clone size: -; J gene: TRBJ1-6; CDR3 DNA: TGTGCCAGCAGCCAAGGGGTCAGGGAGGGTTCACCCCTCCACTTT; CDR3 protein: CASSQGVREGSPLHF
V gene: TRBV12-3/TRBV12-4; D gene: TRBD1; clone size: -; J gene: TRBJ1-5; CDR3 DNA: TGTGCCAGCAGGAGACAGGGGCAATCGCATCAGCCCCAGCATTTT; CDR3 protein: CASRRQGQSHQPQHF
V gene: TRBV7-2; D gene: -; clone size: -; J gene: TRBJ1-5; CDR3 DNA: TGTGCCAGCAGCTTATCTACAGGTCTGGGTCAGCCCCAGCATTTT; CDR3 protein: CASSLSTGLGQPQHF
V gene: TRBV7-2; D gene: -; clone size: many; J gene: TRBJ2-1; CDR3 DNA: TGTGCCAGCAGCTTGTGGAGCCCGGGCTCCTACAATGAGCAGTTCTTC; CDR3 protein: CASSLWSPGSYNEQFF
V gene: TRBV7-8; D gene: -; clone size: many; J gene: TRBJ2-1; CDR3 DNA: TGTGCCAGCAGCCATATCTTACAGGGCTCCTACAATGAGCAGTTCTTC; CDR3 protein: CASSHILQGSYNEQFF
V gene: TRBV18; D gene: TRBD1; clone size: few; J gene: TRBJ1-5; CDR3 DNA: TGTGCCAGCTCACGTACAGGGGGGGTTCAGCCCCAGCATTTT; CDR3 protein: CASSRTGGVQPQHF
V gene: TRBV7-9; D gene: TRBD2; clone size: -; J gene: TRBJ2-3; CDR3 DNA: TGTGCCAGCAGCTTACTCCAAGGGGCGGGGGATGCAGATACGCAGTATTTT; CDR3 protein: CASSLLQGAGDADTQYF
V gene: TRBV6-2/TRBV6-3; D gene: -; clone size: many; J gene: TRBJ1-1; CDR3 DNA: TGTGCCAGCAGCGGGCGGAACACTGAAGCTTTCTTT; CDR3 protein: CASSGRNTEAFF
V gene: TRBV5-4; D gene: -; clone size: -; J gene: TRBJ2-3; CDR3 DNA: TGTGCCAGCAGCTTGGTCCCAGTGTATTTT; CDR3 protein: CASSLVPVYF
V gene: TRBV4-3; D gene: -; clone size: many; J gene: TRBJ2-5; CDR3 DNA: TGCGCCAGCAGCCAAGATGGGGGGCTCCGGGAGACCCAGTACTTC; CDR3 protein: CASSQDGGLRETQYF
V gene: TRBV7-3; D gene: -; clone size: many; J gene: TRBJ1-3; CDR3 DNA: TGTGCCAGCAGCTTAGTAGACGGGGACACCATATATTTT; CDR3 protein: CASSLVDGDTIYF
V gene: TRBV29-1; D gene: -; clone size: many; J gene: TRBJ2-2; CDR3 DNA: TGCAGCGTTGAAGGGGGCACCGGGGAGCTGTTTTTT; CDR3 protein: CSVEGGTGELFF
V gene: TRBV20-1; D gene: TRBD2; clone size: -; J gene: TRBJ2-1; CDR3 DNA: TGCAGTGCCGACGGACTTAGCGGGGGCCCGAGCTCCTACAATGAGCAGTTCTTC; CDR3 protein: CSADGLSGGPSSYNEQFF
V gene: TRBV7-8; D gene: -; clone size: few; J gene: TRBJ1-6; CDR3 DNA: TGTGCCAGCAGCGCACCCCGGGGGGAGAGAGGAGGTTCACCCCTCCACTTT; CDR3 protein: CASSAPRGERGGSPLHF
V gene: TRBV2; D gene: -; clone size: many; J gene: TRBJ1-6; CDR3 DNA: TGTGCCAGCAGTGATACGAATTCACCCCTCCACTTT; CDR3 protein: CASSDTNSPLHF
V gene: TRBV4-2; D gene: TRBD2; clone size: -; J gene: TRBJ2-7; CDR3 DNA: TGTGCCAGCAGCCAGGCTAGCGGGGGGAGGCCCTACGAGCAGTACTTC; CDR3 protein: CASSQASGGRPYEQYF
V gene: TRBV12-3/TRBV12-4; D gene: -; clone size: -; J gene: TRBJ1-4; CDR3 DNA: TGTGCCAGCAAGCTGGGGGTAGGGAGTGAAAAACTGTTTTTT; CDR3 protein: CASKLGVGSEKLFF
V gene: TRBV12-3/TRBV12-4; D gene: TRBD1; clone size: few; J gene: TRBJ2-3; CDR3 DNA: TGTGCCAGCAGACCTCCGGGACAGTCCACAGATACGCAGTATTTT; CDR3 protein: CASRPPGQSTDTQYF
V gene: TRBV5-1; D gene: -; clone size: few; J gene: TRBJ2-3; CDR3 DNA: TGCGCCAGCAGCTTGGCCGTAGGAGAATTCAGGAATACGCAGTATTTT; CDR3 protein: CASSLAVGEFRNTQYF
V gene: TRBV20-1; D gene: -; clone size: many; J gene: TRBJ2-5; CDR3 DNA: TGCAGTGCTAGAAAGTGGGGAGAGCAAGAGACCCAGTACTTC; CDR3 protein: CSARKWGEQETQYF
V gene: TRBV12-5; D gene: -; clone size: -; J gene: TRBJ2-3; CDR3 DNA: TGTGCTAGTGGTTTAGGGGGCACAGATACGCAGTATTTT; CDR3 protein: CASGLGGTDTQYF